The sequence of this T cell receptor beta chain was determined in a study of cytomegalovirus exposure and HLA in healthy donors. Regarding the study as a whole: Presence/absence results assume similar sequencing depth per donor, which may not hold.

A word on this clone: What it binds is unknown.

Use of 60 Vbeta and 13 Jbeta primers characterized the PCR. Sequencing used immunoSEQ multiplex PCR; TCRdb keeps in-frame clones, though not all of them. The table records approximately 86,000 clones, approximately 81% of them present only once. V lost 4 bases, J lost 2 bases, and 10 bases stayed unmatched. This CDR3 has 17 amino acids. Per the germline V gene, CDR1 is MNHNS and CDR2 is SASEGT. Sequenced input: PBMCs. The source of this sequence is a man aged 40-50 years in good health and CMV-seropositive. The chain couples TRBV6-1 to TRBJ2-5, with TRBD2 identical over 10 bases. The CDR3 spells CASSAPRLAGSQETQYF. Here the CDR3 DNA reads TGTGCCAGCAGTGCCCCCCGACTAGCGGGCTCACAAGAGACCCAGTACTTC.